Reported below is one T cell receptor (beta chain). These data originate in a study of blood T cell repertoires in COVID-19. Study information: Nucleic acid was either cDNA or gDNA, and it came from T cells, B-cell-depleted T cells, or PBMCs.

As processed by the authors: Amplification of reference gene primers provided the estimated nucleated cell counts. Sequencing used immunoSEQ multiplex PCR; TCRdb keeps in-frame clones, though not all of them. V and J calls and clone size are copied from that table; D and trimming were computed from the DNA. This repertoire shows about 110,000 clones, around four fifths found once; its top ten account for approximately 16%. The specimen sequenced was peripheral blood. This receptor was taken from a woman aged 55 to 70 with acute or convalescent COVID-19.

In DNA form, the CDR3 reads TGTGCCAGCAGCTCTCAGGACAGGGGCCAACCCCAGCATTTT. This codes for CASSSQDRGQPQHF. The chain couples TRBV7-3 to TRBJ1-5, with 9 nucleotides matching TRBD1. CDR1 and CDR2 (germline): SGHTA, FQGTGA. This CDR3 has 14 amino acids. Unmatched junction bases numbered 8, after V lost 4 bases and J lost 10 bases.